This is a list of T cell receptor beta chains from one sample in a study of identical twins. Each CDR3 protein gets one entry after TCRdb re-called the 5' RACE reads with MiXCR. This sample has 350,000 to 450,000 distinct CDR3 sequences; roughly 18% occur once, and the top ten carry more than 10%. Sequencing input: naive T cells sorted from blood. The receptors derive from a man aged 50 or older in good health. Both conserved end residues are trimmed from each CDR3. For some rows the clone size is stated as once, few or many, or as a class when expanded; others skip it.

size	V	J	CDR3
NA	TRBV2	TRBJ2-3	ASSELGPKQY
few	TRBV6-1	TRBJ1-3	ASSPSVSSGNTIY
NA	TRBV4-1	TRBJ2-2	ASSPRRAGAGELF
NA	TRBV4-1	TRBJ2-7	ASSQDHGGARNEQY
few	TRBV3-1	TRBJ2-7	ASSRGRLAGVYEQY
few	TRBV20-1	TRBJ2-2	SARDVLTGRTGELF
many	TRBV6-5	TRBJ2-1	ASSHNRDRVF
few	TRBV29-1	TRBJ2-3	SVPSFGSITDTQY
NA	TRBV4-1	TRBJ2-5	ASSQDASGKY
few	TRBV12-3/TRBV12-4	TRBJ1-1	ASSSRRLGTATEAF
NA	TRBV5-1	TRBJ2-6	ASSSRTTSWGANVLT
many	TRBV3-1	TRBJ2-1	ASSQGGGRRNYNEQF
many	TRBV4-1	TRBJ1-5	ASSPEGGNQPQH
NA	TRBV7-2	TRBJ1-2	ASSEGRLGGYT
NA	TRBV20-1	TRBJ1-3	SASRGDYGGNTIY
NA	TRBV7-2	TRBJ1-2	ASSLGYAGEEYGYT
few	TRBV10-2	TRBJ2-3	ASSDRPRDTQY
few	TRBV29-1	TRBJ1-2	SVGQLANYGYT
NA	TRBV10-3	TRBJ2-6	AIRTGLIPSGANVLT
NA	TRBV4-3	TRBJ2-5	ASSQDVMAGTQY
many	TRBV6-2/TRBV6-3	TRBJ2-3	ASSYWRAGDTQY
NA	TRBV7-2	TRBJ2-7	ASSLAPGRGGEQY
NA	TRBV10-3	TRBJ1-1	AIRTGRNTEAF
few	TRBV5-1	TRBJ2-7	ASSSGNVYEQY
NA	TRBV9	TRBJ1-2	ASSVSGTAYGYT
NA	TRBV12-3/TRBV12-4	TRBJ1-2	ASSFLAGQLYGYT
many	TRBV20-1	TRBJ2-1	SASVWDGSNEQF
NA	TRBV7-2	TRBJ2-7	ASSLGWSYEQY